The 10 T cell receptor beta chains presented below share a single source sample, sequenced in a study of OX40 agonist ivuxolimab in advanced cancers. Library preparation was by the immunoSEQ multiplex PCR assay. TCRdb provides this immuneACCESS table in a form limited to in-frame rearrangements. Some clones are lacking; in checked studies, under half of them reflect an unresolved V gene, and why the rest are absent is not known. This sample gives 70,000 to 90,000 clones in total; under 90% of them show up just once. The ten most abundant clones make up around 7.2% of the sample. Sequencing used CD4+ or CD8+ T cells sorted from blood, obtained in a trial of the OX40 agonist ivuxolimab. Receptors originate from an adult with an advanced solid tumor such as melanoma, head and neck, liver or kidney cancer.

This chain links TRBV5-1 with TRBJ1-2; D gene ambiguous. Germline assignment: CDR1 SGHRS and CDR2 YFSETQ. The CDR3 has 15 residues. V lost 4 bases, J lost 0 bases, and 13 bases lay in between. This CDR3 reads CASSEASITNYGYTF. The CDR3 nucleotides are TGCGCCAGCAGCGAGGCGTCGATTACTAACTATGGCTACACCTTC.

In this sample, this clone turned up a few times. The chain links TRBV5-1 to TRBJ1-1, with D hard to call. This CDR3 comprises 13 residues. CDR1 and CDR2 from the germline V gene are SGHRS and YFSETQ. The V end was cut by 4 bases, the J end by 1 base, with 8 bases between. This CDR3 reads CASSPRQNTEAFF. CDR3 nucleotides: TGCGCCAGCAGCCCTCGACAGAACACTGAAGCTTTCTTT.

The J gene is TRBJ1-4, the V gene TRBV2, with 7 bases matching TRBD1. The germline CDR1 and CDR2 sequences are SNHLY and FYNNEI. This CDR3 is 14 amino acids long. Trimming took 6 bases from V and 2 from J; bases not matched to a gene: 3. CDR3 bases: TGTGCCAGCAGGGGGGACAGTACTAATGAAAAACTGTTTTTT. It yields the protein CASRGDSTNEKLFF. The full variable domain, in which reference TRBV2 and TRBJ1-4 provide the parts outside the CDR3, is EPEVTQTPSHQVTQMGQEVILRCVPISNHLYFYWYRQILGQKVEFLVSFYNNEISEKSEIFDDQFSVERPDGSNFTLKIRSTKLEDSAMYFCASRGDSTNEKLFFGSGTQLSVL.

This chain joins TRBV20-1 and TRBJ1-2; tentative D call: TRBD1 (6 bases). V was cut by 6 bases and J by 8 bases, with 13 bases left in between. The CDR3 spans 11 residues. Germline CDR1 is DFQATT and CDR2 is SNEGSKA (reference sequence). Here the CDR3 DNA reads TGCAGTGCGCAACAGGGCCGGGGCTACACCTTC. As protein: CSAQQGRGYTF.

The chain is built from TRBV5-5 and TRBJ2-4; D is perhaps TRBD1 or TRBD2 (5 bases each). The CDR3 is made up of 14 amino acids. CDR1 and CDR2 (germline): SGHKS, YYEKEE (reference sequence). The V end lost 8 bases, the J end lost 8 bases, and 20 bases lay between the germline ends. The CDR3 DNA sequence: TGTGCCAGTACAACCGGGACGGTAGAAGACATTCAGTACTTC. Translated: CASTTGTVEDIQYF.

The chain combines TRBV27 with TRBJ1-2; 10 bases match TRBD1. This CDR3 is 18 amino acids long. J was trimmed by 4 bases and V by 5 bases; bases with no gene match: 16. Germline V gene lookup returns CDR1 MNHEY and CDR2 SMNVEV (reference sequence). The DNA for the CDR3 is TGTGCCAGCAGTCCCCACCTGGGGACAGGGGAAGTTGGCTATGGCTACACCTTC. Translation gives CASSPHLGTGEVGYGYTF.

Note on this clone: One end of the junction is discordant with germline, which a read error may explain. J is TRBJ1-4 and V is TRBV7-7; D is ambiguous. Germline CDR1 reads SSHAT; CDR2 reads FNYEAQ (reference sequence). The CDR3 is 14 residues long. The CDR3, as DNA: TGTGCTAGCAGCCCCGGCGGGTCAAATGAAAAACTGTTTTTT. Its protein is CASSPGGSNEKLFF.

The CDR3 region is CASSTNSPGMNTEAFF. The CDR3 DNA follows: TGTGCCAGCAGCACCAACTCACCCGGTATGAACACTGAAGCTTTCTTT. The chain carries TRBV27 and TRBJ1-1; D call uncertain. V was cut by 6 bases and J by 0 bases, with 17 bases left in between. CDR1 and CDR2 (germline): MNHEY, SMNVEV (reference sequence). This CDR3 comprises 16 residues.

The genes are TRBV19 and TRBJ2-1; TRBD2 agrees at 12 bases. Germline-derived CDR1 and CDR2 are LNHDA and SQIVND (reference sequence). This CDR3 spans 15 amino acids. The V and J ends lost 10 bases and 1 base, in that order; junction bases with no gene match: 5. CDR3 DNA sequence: TGTGCCACCCGGGGACTAGCGGGTTCCTACAATGAGCAGTTCTTC. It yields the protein CATRGLAGSYNEQFF.

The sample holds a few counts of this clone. CDR3 in DNA: TGTGCCAGCAGCCCGGGGACTAGCGGGGGCAATGAGCAGTTCTTC. It encodes CASSPGTSGGNEQFF. The V call is TRBV7-2, the J call TRBJ2-1, with 14 bases aligning to TRBD2. The ends lost 5 bases at V and 6 bases at J; junction bases unmatched: 3. CDR1 and CDR2 from the germline V gene are SGHTA and FQGNSA. The CDR3 runs to 15 residues.